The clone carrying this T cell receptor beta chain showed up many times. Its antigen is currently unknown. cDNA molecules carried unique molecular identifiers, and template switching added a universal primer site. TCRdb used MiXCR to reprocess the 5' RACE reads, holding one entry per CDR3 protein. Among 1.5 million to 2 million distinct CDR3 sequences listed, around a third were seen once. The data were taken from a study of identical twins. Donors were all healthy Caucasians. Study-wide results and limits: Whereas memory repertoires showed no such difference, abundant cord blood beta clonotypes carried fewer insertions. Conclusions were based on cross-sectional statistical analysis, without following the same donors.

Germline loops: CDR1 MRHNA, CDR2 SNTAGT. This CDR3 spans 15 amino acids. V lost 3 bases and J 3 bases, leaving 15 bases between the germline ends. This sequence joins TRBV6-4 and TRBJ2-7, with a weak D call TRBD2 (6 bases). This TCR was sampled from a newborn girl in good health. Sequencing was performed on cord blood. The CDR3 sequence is CASSEEKEGFYEQYF. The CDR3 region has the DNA TGTGCCAGCAGTGAAGAAAAGGAGGGATTCTACGAGCAGTACTTC.